This TCR beta chain was recorded in a study of T cells after yellow fever vaccination. Study summary: It was SMART-Seq v4 Ultra Low Input that prepared the fractions with low cell numbers. Study outcomes and limitations: Subsequent to the booster, the majority of primary-vaccination clones reappeared (roughly 95% CD4, 88% CD8).

One entry per CDR3 protein results from TCRdb running MiXCR on the 5' RACE reads. The sample has about 360,000 distinct CDR3 sequences, 6.2% seen once. As regards this clonotype: The antigen is unknown.

The trim removed 0 bases at V and 3 bases at J, leaving 3 bases unmatched. The CDR3 loop spans 15 amino acids. Germline assignment: CDR1 SGHVS and CDR2 FQNEAQ. The specimen was PBMCs, collected 5 days after the yellow fever booster vaccination. The TCR was taken from a man younger than 45 who received the YFV17D yellow fever vaccine. The genes are TRBV7-8 and TRBJ2-7; 9 positions agree with TRBD2. For the CDR3, the DNA is TGTGCCAGCAGCTTAGCGGCGGGAGGGGGCTACGAGCAGTACTTC. Protein: CASSLAAGGGYEQYF.